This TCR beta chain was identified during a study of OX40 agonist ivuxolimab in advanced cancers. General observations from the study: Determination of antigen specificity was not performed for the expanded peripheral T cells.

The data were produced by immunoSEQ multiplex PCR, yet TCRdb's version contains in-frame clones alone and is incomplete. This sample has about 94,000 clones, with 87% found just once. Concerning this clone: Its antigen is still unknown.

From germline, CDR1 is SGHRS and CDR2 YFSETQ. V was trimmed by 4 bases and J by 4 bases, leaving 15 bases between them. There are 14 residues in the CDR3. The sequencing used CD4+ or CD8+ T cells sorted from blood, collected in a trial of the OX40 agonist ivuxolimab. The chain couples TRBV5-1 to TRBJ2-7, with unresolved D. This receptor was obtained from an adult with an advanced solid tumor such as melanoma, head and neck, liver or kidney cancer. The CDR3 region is CASSPSGSAYEQYF. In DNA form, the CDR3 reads TGCGCCAGCAGCCCCTCCGGTTCGGCATACGAGCAGTACTTC.